This TCR beta chain was obtained from a study of identical twins. Study-level points and caveats: Clonotypes of the beta chain that were abundant in cord blood carried fewer insertions (memory repertoires showed none).

This clonotype has more than one count but fewer than ten. Its antigen is as yet unknown. Each CDR3 protein is one row after TCRdb ran MiXCR on the 5' RACE reads. This sample has 500,000 or so distinct CDR3 sequences, with 14% found just once. V was trimmed by 5 bases and J by 5 bases, leaving 13 bases between them. The CDR3 sequence is 13 residues long. CDR1 is MDHEN and CDR2 is SYDVKM in the germline V gene. A further study also used this sample, focusing on yellow fever vaccine responses in identical twins.

The chain recombines TRBV28 with TRBJ2-7, with a possible D match to TRBD1 (6 bases). The sample taken for sequencing was CD4+ T cells sorted from blood. The clonotype originates from a woman aged 18-30 years in good health. Written as DNA, the CDR3 is TGTGCCAGCAGTGACTCACAGGGAAACGAGCAGTACTTC. It specifies CASSDSQGNEQYF.